The 26 T cell receptor beta chains presented below share a single source sample, sequenced in a study of blood T cell repertoires in COVID-19. Profiled with immunoSEQ multiplex PCR; TCRdb holds only in-frame clones, not every one. The sample gives fewer than 350,000 clones, around nine tenths of which show up once; about 8.6% is in the top ten. Material for sequencing was peripheral blood. The origin of the receptors is a man between 35 and 55 years old with active or convalescent COVID-19.

This chain uses TRBV13 with TRBJ2-2; unclear D gene. The germline gives CDR1 PRHDT, CDR2 FYEKMQ (reference sequence). The CDR3 consists of 15 residues. V was trimmed by 5 bases and J by 2 bases, leaving 12 bases between them. CDR3 sequence: CASSIIDSNTGELFF. DNA for the CDR3: TGTGCCAGCAGCATAATCGACTCTAACACCGGGGAGCTGTTTTTT.

The gene calls are TRBV29-1 and TRBJ2-6; no clear D gene. Trimming stripped 4 bases from V and 2 bases from J, with 9 bases between. This CDR3 is 14 amino acids long. CDR1 is SQVTM and CDR2 is ANQGSEA in the germline V gene. CDR3 amino acids: CSVAVDAGANVLTF. The CDR3 DNA sequence: TGCAGCGTTGCAGTCGATGCTGGGGCCAACGTCCTGACTTTC.

The V call is TRBV6-5, the J call TRBJ2-4; D is ambiguous. The V end lost 7 bases, the J end lost 3 bases, and 13 bases lay between the germline ends. The CDR3 has 14 amino acids. CDR1 and CDR2 from the germline V gene are MNHEY and SVGAGI. CDR3 in amino acids: CASTHPGYKNIQYF. CDR3 DNA: TGTGCCAGCACCCATCCGGGTTACAAAAACATTCAGTACTTC.

The DNA for the CDR3 is TGCGCCAGCAGCCCACTACCGATCCAGGGGAGCTATGGCTACACCTTC. Its translation is CASSPLPIQGSYGYTF. J is TRBJ1-2 and V is TRBV4-1, with D perhaps matching TRBD1 (6 bases). Per the germline V gene, CDR1 is MGHRA and CDR2 is YSYEKL. The V end lost 4 bases, the J end lost 4 bases, and 19 bases lay between the germline ends. The CDR3 contains 16 residues.

The CDR3 loop reads CASSLAAGAGSYNEQFF. The CDR3 coding sequence is TGTGCCAGCAGCCTGGCCGCGGGAGCGGGCTCCTACAATGAGCAGTTCTTC. The V call is TRBV7-9, the J call TRBJ2-1; 7 bases match TRBD2. The CDR3 spans 17 residues. Germline CDR1 SEHNR, CDR2 FQNEAQ (reference sequence). With 5 bases clipped from V and 0 bases from J, the junction kept 10 bases outside the gene matches.

This clone was counted once. The chain combines TRBV29-1 with TRBJ1-1; 10 bases are shared with TRBD1. V lost 5 bases, J lost 5 bases, and 5 bases stayed unmatched. The germline CDR1 and CDR2 sequences are SQVTM and ANQGSEA. This CDR3 region has 13 residues. The CDR3 region has the DNA TGCAGCGTTTTGGGACAGGGGTGGACTGAAGCTTTCTTT. This translates into CSVLGQGWTEAFF.

The genes are TRBV27 and TRBJ1-1, with 7 bases fitting TRBD1. Unmatched junction bases numbered 5, after V lost 5 bases and J lost 2 bases. CDR1 and CDR2 (germline): MNHEY, SMNVEV (reference sequence). The CDR3 loop spans 14 amino acids. CDR3 in DNA: TGTGCCAGCAGTATGGGACAGATAAACACTGAAGCTTTCTTT. It encodes CASSMGQINTEAFF.

V and J are TRBV5-1 and TRBJ1-2, with TRBD1 identical over 8 bases. V was clipped by 7 bases and J by 4 bases; unmatched bases: 3. This CDR3 is 12 amino acids long. Germline V gene sequence: CDR1 SGHRS, CDR2 YFSETQ. DNA of the CDR3: TGCGCCAGCCGGACAGGGAGCTATGGCTACACCTTC. Its translation is CASRTGSYGYTF.

The chain carries TRBV15 and TRBJ2-5, with a weak D call TRBD2 (6 bases). The CDR3 sequence is 15 residues long. Germline values: CDR1 LNHNV, CDR2 YYDKDF (reference sequence). Trimming removed 0 bases at V and 9 bases at J, with 17 bases between. In nucleotides, the CDR3 is TGTGCCACCAGCAGAGATCTAGTTGTAGGGGACTCCCAGTACTTC. Amino acids: CATSRDLVVGDSQYF. The full variable domain, in which reference TRBV15 and TRBJ2-5 provide the parts outside the CDR3, is DAMVIQNPRYQVTQFGKPVTLSCSQTLNHNVMYWYQQKSSQAPKLLFHYYDKDFNNEADTPDNFQSRRPNTSFCFLDIRSPGLGDTAMYLCATSRDLVVGDSQYFGPGTRLLVL.

V gene TRBV28 combines with J gene TRBJ2-5; TRBD2 is a possible D gene (7 bases). The germline gives CDR1 MDHEN, CDR2 SYDVKM. This CDR3 has 15 residues. V gave up 2 bases and J gave up 5 bases, with 15 bases separating them. The DNA of the CDR3 is TGTGCCAGCAGTTTAGAACAGGGAGGGATGGAGACCCAGTACTTC. The encoded protein is CASSLEQGGMETQYF.

This chain links TRBV6-1 with TRBJ1-6; 7 bases match TRBD1. The germline V gene has CDR1 MNHNS and CDR2 SASEGT. CDR3 length: 16 amino acids. The V and J ends lost 5 bases and 6 bases, in that order; junction bases with no gene match: 10. This chain's CDR3 is CASSKGQEEGNSPLHF. The CDR3 DNA reads as TGTGCCAGCAGTAAAGGACAGGAGGAAGGTAATTCACCCCTCCACTTT.

The V call is TRBV5-1, the J call TRBJ2-2; 9 bases align to TRBD2. CDR3 length: 17 residues. Germline lookup yields CDR1 SGHRS and CDR2 YFSETQ. Unmatched junction bases numbered 7, after V lost 2 bases and J lost 2 bases. This chain's CDR3 is CASSFIAGATNTGELFF. As DNA, the CDR3 is TGCGCCAGCAGCTTTATAGCGGGGGCCACAAACACCGGGGAGCTGTTTTTT.

V gene TRBV5-4 combines with J gene TRBJ2-3; D gene ambiguous. This CDR3 is 16 amino acids long. The V end was cut by 0 bases, the J end by 1 base, with 12 bases between. Per germline, CDR1 SGHNT and CDR2 YYREEE (reference sequence). Written as DNA, the CDR3 is TGTGCCAGCAGCTTGGGGAACATGGGCCGCACAGATACGCAGTATTTT. It yields the protein CASSLGNMGRTDTQYF. The whole variable domain, filled in from reference TRBV5-4 and TRBJ2-3, reads ETGVTQSPTHLIKTRGQQVTLRCSSQSGHNTVSWYQQALGQGPQFIFQYYREEENGRGNFPPRFSGLQFPNYSSELNVNALELDDSALYLCASSLGNMGRTDTQYFGPGTRLTVL.

This rearrangement joins TRBV5-5 to TRBJ1-6, with 8 bases lining up with TRBD1. From germline, CDR1 is SGHKS and CDR2 YYEKEE (reference sequence). V was clipped by 4 bases and J by 7 bases; unmatched bases: 7. CDR3 length: 15 residues. CDR3 sequence: CASSMTGASNSPLHF. The CDR3 DNA reads TGTGCCAGCAGCATGACAGGGGCGAGCAATTCACCCCTCCACTTT.

CDR3 sequence reads: CASSQEFERGGTDTQYF. CDR3 nucleotides: TGTGCCAGCAGCCAAGAATTCGAGCGGGGGGGTACAGATACGCAGTATTTT. This rearrangement joins TRBV3-1 (or the pseudogene TRBV3-2) to TRBJ2-3, with 10 bases lining up with TRBD2. This CDR3 contains 17 residues. Germline V gene lookup returns CDR1 LGHDT and CDR2 YNNKEL (reference sequence). The ends lost 0 bases at V and 3 bases at J; junction bases unmatched: 6.

The rearrangement links TRBV28 to TRBJ1-6, with D possibly matching TRBD1 (5 bases). V dropped 6 bases and J dropped 10 bases, with 13 bases sitting between them. The germline V gene has CDR1 MDHEN and CDR2 SYDVKM. There are 13 residues in the CDR3. DNA of the CDR3: TGTGCCAGCAGAGCCGGGGGAAGGTCACCCCTCCACTTT. The encoded protein is CASRAGGRSPLHF.

In regard to this clone: Different DNA sequences within this sample yield the same CDR3. CDR3 nucleotide sequence: TGTGCCACCAGTGATCGGACAGGGGGCAATCAGCCCCAGCATTTT. The encoded protein is CATSDRTGGNQPQHF. V usage is TRBV24-1 and J usage is TRBJ1-5; 9 nucleotides align to TRBD1. The V gene's germline CDR1 is KGHDR and CDR2 SFDVKD. J was trimmed by 2 bases and V by 3 bases; bases with no gene match: 1. This CDR3 region has 15 residues.

This clone occurred a few times. The genes are TRBV19 and TRBJ2-7; a weak D match, TRBD1 (5 bases). V lost 1 base to trimming and J lost 3 bases, with 10 bases between them. The CDR3 length is 14 residues. Germline V gives CDR1 LNHDA, CDR2 SQIVND (reference sequence). The DNA of the CDR3 is TGTGCCAGTAGTATAGCCAGGGTGGGCTACGAGCAGTACTTC. Translated: CASSIARVGYEQYF.

This CDR3 reads CATSGGGAFYGYTF. The CDR3 DNA reads as TGTGCCACCAGTGGAGGGGGCGCGTTCTATGGCTACACCTTC. This sequence joins TRBV24-1 and TRBJ1-2, with 7 bases that match TRBD1. The V segment lost 5 bases and the J segment 4 bases; nucleotides outside the gene matches: 6. The length of the CDR3 is 14 residues. The germline gives CDR1 KGHDR, CDR2 SFDVKD.

This clone appeared a single time. The V gene is TRBV6-5, the J gene TRBJ1-5, with D possibly matching TRBD1 (6 bases). Between the trimmed V and J ends, which lost 0 bases and 5 bases, there was a span of 8 bases. The CDR3 spans 14 residues. CDR1 and CDR2 (germline): MNHEY, SVGAGI. CDR3 in DNA: TGTGCCAGCAGTTACTCTGCAGGGGATCAGCCCCAGCATTTT. Its translation is CASSYSAGDQPQHF.

This chain joins TRBV27 and TRBJ2-3; possible D gene TRBD2, 5 bases. CDR3 length: 15 amino acids. Trimming pared 6 bases from V and 1 base from J, leaving 14 bases between. Germline V gene lookup returns CDR1 MNHEY and CDR2 SMNVEV (reference sequence). CDR3 protein: CASRTAAAGTDTQYF. DNA of the CDR3: TGTGCCAGCAGAACCGCCGCAGCGGGCACAGATACGCAGTATTTT.

V and J are TRBV7-3 and TRBJ2-1; TRBD2 aligns across 9 bases. Germline V CDR1 and CDR2: SGHTA, FQGTGA. J gave up 7 bases and V 5 bases, and 12 bases lay outside the gene matches. This CDR3 contains 16 residues. The CDR3 spells CASSPPSGGPSNEQFF. The CDR3 DNA reads TGTGCCAGCAGCCCTCCCAGCGGGGGGCCCAGTAATGAGCAGTTCTTC. The variable domain in full, completed from reference TRBV7-3 and TRBJ2-1, reads GAGVSQTPSNKVTEKGKYVELRCDPISGHTALYWYRQSLGQGPEFLIYFQGTGAADDSGLPNDRFFAVRPEGSVSTLKIQRTERGDSAVYLCASSPPSGGPSNEQFFGPGTRLTVL.

CDR3 DNA sequence: TGTGCCAGCAGCTCTGGGACAGGGCTTTTACTGGAACGTTACAATGAGCAGTTCTTC. Protein sequence: CASSSGTGLLLERYNEQFF. The chain uses TRBV7-6 and TRBJ2-1, with 9 bases lining up with TRBD1. The germline CDR1 and CDR2 sequences are SGHVS and FNYEAQ. The CDR3 contains 19 residues. With V trimmed by 4 bases and J by 4 bases, 17 bases remained unmatched.

The V call is TRBV27, the J call TRBJ1-5; 7 nucleotides match TRBD1. The CDR3 totals 15 residues. Germline values: CDR1 MNHEY, CDR2 SMNVEV (reference sequence). Trimming took 5 bases from V and 7 from J; bases not matched to a gene: 11. CDR3 coding DNA: TGTGCCAGCAGTACCATGACAGGGCCCCCCCAGCCCCAGCATTTT. Residues: CASSTMTGPPQPQHF.

The rearrangement joins TRBV28 to TRBJ2-3, with 10 bases that match TRBD2. CDR1 is MDHEN and CDR2 is SYDVKM in the germline V gene. Trimming took 1 base from V and 4 from J; bases not matched to a gene: 5. This CDR3 is built from 16 residues. CDR3 sequence (DNA): TGTGCCAGCAGTTTATTTTCTAGCGGGGGTTCAGATACGCAGTATTTT. Translating gives CASSLFSSGGSDTQYF.

This chain uses TRBV9 with TRBJ2-2, with D unclear. V was shortened by 0 bases and J by 7 bases, with 7 bases between the two germline ends. In germline, CDR1 is SGDLS, CDR2 YYNGEE. This CDR3 contains 13 residues. CDR3 sequence: CASSVATYGELFF. The CDR3 nucleotides are TGTGCCAGCAGCGTAGCAACTTACGGGGAGCTGTTTTTT.